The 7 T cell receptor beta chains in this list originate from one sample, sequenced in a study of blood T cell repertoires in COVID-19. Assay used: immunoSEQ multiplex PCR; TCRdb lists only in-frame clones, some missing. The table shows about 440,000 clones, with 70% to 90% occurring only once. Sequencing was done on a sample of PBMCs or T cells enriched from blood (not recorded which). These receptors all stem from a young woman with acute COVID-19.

The CDR3 DNA follows: TGTGCCAGCCGCTCGGGACAGGGGAAAAACATTCAGTACTTC. Translation gives CASRSGQGKNIQYF. The V gene is TRBV2, the J gene TRBJ2-4; 10 bases match TRBD1. Germline CDR1 is SNHLY and CDR2 is FYNNEI. The CDR3 has 14 amino acids. J lost 4 bases, V lost 8 bases, and 5 bases had no gene match.

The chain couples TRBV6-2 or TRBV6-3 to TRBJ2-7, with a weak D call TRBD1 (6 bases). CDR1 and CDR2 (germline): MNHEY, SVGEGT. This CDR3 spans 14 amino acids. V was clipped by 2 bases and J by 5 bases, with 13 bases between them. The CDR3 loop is CASSYPQGLHEQYF. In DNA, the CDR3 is TGTGCCAGCAGTTACCCACAGGGCCTCCACGAGCAGTACTTC.

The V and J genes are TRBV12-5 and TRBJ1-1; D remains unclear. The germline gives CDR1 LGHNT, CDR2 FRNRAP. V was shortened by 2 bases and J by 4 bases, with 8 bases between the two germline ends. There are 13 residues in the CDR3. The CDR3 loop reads CASGLMGVTEAFF. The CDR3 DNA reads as TGTGCTAGTGGTTTGATGGGAGTCACTGAAGCTTTCTTT.

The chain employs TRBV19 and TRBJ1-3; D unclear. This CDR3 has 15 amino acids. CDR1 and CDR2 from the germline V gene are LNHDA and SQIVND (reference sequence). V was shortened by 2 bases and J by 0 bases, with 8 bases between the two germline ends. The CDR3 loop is CASSINTLSGNTIYF. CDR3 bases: TGTGCCAGTAGTATAAACACGCTCTCTGGAAACACCATATATTTT.

CDR3 in DNA: TGTGCCAGCAGCCAAACAGGGGCCCGGCAAGAGACCCAGTACTTC. Its protein is CASSQTGARQETQYF. This chain joins TRBV28 and TRBJ2-5; TRBD1 matches at 7 bases. The CDR3 totals 15 residues. The germline V gene encodes CDR1 MDHEN and CDR2 SYDVKM. With 6 bases clipped from V and 2 bases from J, the junction kept 9 bases outside the gene matches.

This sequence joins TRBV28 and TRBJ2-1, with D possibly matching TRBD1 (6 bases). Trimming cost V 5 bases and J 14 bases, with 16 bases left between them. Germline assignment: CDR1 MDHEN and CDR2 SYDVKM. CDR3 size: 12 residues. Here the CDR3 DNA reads TGTGCCAGCAGTCTTTCTGGGGCAGGGGAGTTCTTC. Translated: CASSLSGAGEFF.

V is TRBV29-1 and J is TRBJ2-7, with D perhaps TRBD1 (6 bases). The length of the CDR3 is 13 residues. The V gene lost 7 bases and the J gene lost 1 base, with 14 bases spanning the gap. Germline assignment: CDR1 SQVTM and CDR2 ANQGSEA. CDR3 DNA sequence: TGCAGCGCGAAAACGACAGGTTCCTACGAGCAGTACTTC. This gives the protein CSAKTTGSYEQYF.